The present TCR beta chain was sequenced within a study of cytotoxic CD8 clonotypes in ibrutinib-treated CLL. Study-wide background: In all, under twelve patients were relapsed/refractory, some 16 were treatment-naive and roughly 18 were IGHV unmutated. Response samples came after a median about 11 months of treatment, range 6 to 36.

Trimming stripped 0 bases from V and 11 bases from J, with 8 bases between. The CDR3 spans 12 residues. CDR1 and CDR2 from the germline V gene are SGHTS and YDEGEE. Investigators sourced approximately 2 micrograms of genomic DNA from cryopreserved PBMCs for TCR beta libraries. Depth targeted 1 in 200,000 to 1 in 1 million T cells, averaging 10x coverage per clonotype. The repertoire was sequenced with immunoSEQ multiplex PCR; TCRdb's copy has only in-frame clones and lacks some. The sample carries about 120,000 clones, 55% to 75% recorded once. This receptor was obtained from a human donor with chronic lymphocytic leukemia. Material: PBMCs, obtained after 24 months of ibrutinib treatment. V gene TRBV5-8 combines with J gene TRBJ1-4, with D unresolved. In DNA, the CDR3 is TGTGCCAGCAGCTTGGAGACATACAAACTGTTTTTT. It specifies CASSLETYKLFF.